These 27 T cell receptor beta chains originate from one sample sequenced in a study of T cell responses to AZD1222 COVID-19 vaccine. Clones were read by immunoSEQ multiplex PCR, and TCRdb kept only the in-frame ones, dropping some. The sample includes more than 60,000 clones, 75% to 85% seen only once; the top ten take roughly 20%. This specimen consisted of peripheral blood, obtained on day 0 of AZD1222 vaccination. These TCRs come from an adult in good health.

The chain uses TRBV6-2 or TRBV6-3 and TRBJ2-7; D possibly corresponds to TRBD2 (6 bases). The CDR3 spans 15 residues. Germline V gene sequence: CDR1 MNHEY, CDR2 SVGEGT. The V and J ends lost 2 bases and 0 bases respectively, with 11 bases between them. CDR3 residues: CASSYRSSASYEQYF. DNA for the CDR3: TGTGCCAGCAGTTACAGGTCTAGCGCCTCCTACGAGCAGTACTTC.

The chain has TRBV28 and TRBJ2-7; D remains unclear. The germline V gene encodes CDR1 MDHEN and CDR2 SYDVKM. Trimming removed 5 bases from V and 5 bases from J, with 19 bases in between. The CDR3 has 15 amino acids. The CDR3 DNA is TGTGCCAGCAGTCCTCTCGGCCAGACCCTTCACGAGCAGTACTTC. This gives the protein CASSPLGQTLHEQYF. Full variable domain (outside the CDR3, taken from reference TRBV28 and TRBJ2-7): DVKVTQSSRYLVKRTGEKVFLECVQDMDHENMFWYRQDPGLGLRLIYFSYDVKMKEKGDIPEGYSVSREKKERFSLILESASTNQTSMYLCASSPLGQTLHEQYFGPGTRLTVT.

The chain couples TRBV11-1 to TRBJ2-5, with 8 bases that match TRBD2. Germline V gives CDR1 SGHAT, CDR2 FQDESV (reference sequence). J was trimmed by 9 bases and V by 1 base; bases with no gene match: 10. CDR3 length: 15 residues. The CDR3 DNA reads as TGTGCCAGCAGCTTAGAGGAGTCAGTGCGGGGGGCCCAGTACTTC. Its translation is CASSLEESVRGAQYF.

This rearrangement joins TRBV3-1 (or the pseudogene TRBV3-2) to TRBJ2-2; 10 bases fit TRBD2. V was pared by 4 bases and J by 12 bases, with 11 bases of the junction left unmatched. The CDR3 is 15 amino acids. The V gene's germline CDR1 is LGHDT and CDR2 YNNKEL (reference sequence). CDR3 in DNA: TGTGCCAGCAGCCTTTGGCTAGCGGGAGAAGGGAAGCTGTTTTTT. Translation gives CASSLWLAGEGKLFF.

The chain is built from TRBV28 and TRBJ2-7; the match to TRBD1 covers 9 bases. Germline V gives CDR1 MDHEN, CDR2 SYDVKM. The CDR3 has 16 residues. The junction had 7 bases not matched to a gene; V was cut back by 4 bases and J by 0 bases. Here the CDR3 reads CASSSAGTGTSYEQYF. DNA for the CDR3: TGTGCCAGCAGTTCTGCCGGGACAGGGACCTCCTACGAGCAGTACTTC.

This rearrangement joins TRBV11-3 to TRBJ1-1, with 7 bases fitting TRBD1. The junction had 7 bases not matched to a gene; V was cut back by 5 bases and J by 4 bases. The V gene's germline CDR1 is SGHNT and CDR2 YENEEA. The CDR3 consists of 14 residues. CDR3 residues: CASSIQGLGTEAFF. CDR3 nucleotides: TGTGCCAGCAGCATACAGGGGTTGGGCACTGAAGCTTTCTTT. Full variable domain (outside the CDR3, taken from reference TRBV11-3 and TRBJ1-1): EAGVVQSPRYKIIEKKQPVAFWCNPISGHNTLYWYLQNLGQGPELLIRYENEEAVDDSQLPKDRFSAERLKGVDSTLKIQPAELGDSAVYLCASSIQGLGTEAFFGQGTRLTVV.

Only one count was recorded for this clone. V is TRBV5-1 and J is TRBJ1-2; D is ambiguous. This CDR3 is built from 15 residues. V was cut by 4 bases and J by 2 bases, with 15 bases left in between. Germline assignment: CDR1 SGHRS and CDR2 YFSETQ. The CDR3 sequence: CASSRNPDVNYGYTF. In DNA form, the CDR3 reads TGCGCCAGCAGCCGTAACCCGGACGTAAACTATGGCTACACCTTC.

This rearrangement joins TRBV28 to TRBJ2-7; D unresolved. Germline V gene sequence: CDR1 MDHEN, CDR2 SYDVKM. V gave up 5 bases and J gave up 0 bases, with 8 bases separating them. The CDR3 runs 13 residues. Here the CDR3 reads CASSVDGSYEQYF. CDR3 nucleotides: TGTGCCAGCAGTGTGGACGGCTCCTACGAGCAGTACTTC.

The V call is TRBV2, the J call TRBJ1-2, with D maybe TRBD1 (6 bases). The CDR3 runs 14 residues. In germline, CDR1 is SNHLY, CDR2 FYNNEI. Trimming left V 6 bases short and J 4 bases short, with 15 bases between. For the CDR3, the DNA is TGTGCCAGCAGCCAAGACGGACAGAGCTATGGCTACACCTTC. It is translated as CASSQDGQSYGYTF. The full variable domain, completed using reference TRBV2 and TRBJ1-2, is EPEVTQTPSHQVTQMGQEVILRCVPISNHLYFYWYRQILGQKVEFLVSFYNNEISEKSEIFDDQFSVERPDGSNFTLKIRSTKLEDSAMYFCASSQDGQSYGYTFGSGTRLTVV.

This rearrangement joins TRBV5-4 to TRBJ1-2; D unresolved. The V gene's germline CDR1 is SGHNT and CDR2 YYREEE (reference sequence). The CDR3 sequence is 13 residues long. Trimming cost V 4 bases and J 8 bases, with 15 bases left between them. The chain's CDR3 is CASSLDFWGGYTF. The CDR3 region has the DNA TGTGCCAGCAGCCTGGACTTTTGGGGAGGCTACACCTTC.

The chain uses TRBV7-9 and TRBJ2-7; TRBD2 agrees at 9 bases. The CDR3 is 17 residues long. CDR1 is SEHNR, CDR2 FQNEAQ, per germline (reference sequence). V gave up 5 bases and J gave up 0 bases; unmatched junction bases: 11. CDR3 sequence reads: CASSEREREVLSYEQYF. CDR3 coding DNA: TGTGCCAGCAGCGAACGGGAGCGGGAGGTTCTCTCCTACGAGCAGTACTTC.

The rearrangement joins TRBV9 to TRBJ2-1, with a tentative D call TRBD2 (6 bases). The CDR3 covers 15 residues. The V end lost 3 bases, the J end lost 4 bases, and 14 bases lay between the germline ends. Germline V gene data show CDR1 as SGDLS and CDR2 as YYNGEE. CDR3 amino acids: CASSAIWGGYNEQFF. The CDR3 nucleotides read TGTGCCAGCAGCGCTATTTGGGGAGGTTACAATGAGCAGTTCTTC.

The V gene is TRBV28, the J gene TRBJ2-7; 7 bases are a match to TRBD2. Losses at the gene ends were 4 bases for V and 2 bases for J; bases not matched to a gene: 8. The CDR3 length is 15 residues. Per germline, CDR1 MDHEN and CDR2 SYDVKM. CDR3 in DNA: TGTGCCAGCAGTTCCCCACTAGCGACAACCTACGAGCAGTACGTC. The encoded protein is CASSSPLATTYEQYV.

The V gene is TRBV25-1, the J gene TRBJ1-1; unclear D gene. This CDR3 is 12 amino acids long. Germline loops: CDR1 MGHDK, CDR2 SYGVNS. The V and J ends lost 5 bases and 0 bases respectively, with 4 bases between them. CDR3 nucleotide sequence: TGTGCCAGCAGTACGGTGAACACTGAAGCTTTCTTT. It codes for CASSTVNTEAFF.

The rearrangement uses TRBV5-4 and TRBJ2-5; possible D gene TRBD2, 6 bases. CDR1 and CDR2 from the germline V gene are SGHNT and YYREEE (reference sequence). This CDR3 has 15 residues. Trimming cost V 4 bases and J 5 bases, with 18 bases left between them. CDR3 protein: CASSPTGGKGETQYF. The DNA of the CDR3 is TGTGCCAGCAGCCCTACTGGGGGGAAGGGGGAGACCCAGTACTTC.

The chain joins TRBV9 to TRBJ2-1; D ambiguous. The CDR3 sequence is 14 residues long. CDR1 SGDLS and CDR2 YYNGEE come from the germline V gene. The V gene lost 0 bases and the J gene lost 1 base, with 5 bases spanning the gap. The chain's CDR3 is CASSVGLSYNEQFF. The CDR3 region has the DNA TGTGCCAGCAGCGTAGGGCTATCCTACAATGAGCAGTTCTTC.

The CDR3 DNA is TGTGCCAGCAGCCCCTTGGTGAGTCCCTATGGCTACACCTTC. Translation gives CASSPLVSPYGYTF. The V gene is TRBV5-6, the J gene TRBJ1-2; no clear D gene. The CDR3 is 14 residues long. The V and J ends lost 4 bases and 4 bases respectively, with 14 bases between them. Germline CDR1 SGHDT, CDR2 YYEEEE.

The chain links TRBV19 to TRBJ1-1, with 9 bases fitting TRBD1. V was clipped by 7 bases and J by 0 bases; unmatched bases: 15. Germline CDR1 and CDR2: LNHDA and SQIVND (reference sequence). This CDR3 spans 18 amino acids. CDR3 nucleotide sequence: TGTGCCAGTACCCGAAGGGGGGGACAGGGATCTCTGAACACTGAAGCTTTCTTT. Translated: CASTRRGGQGSLNTEAFF. Supplemented by reference TRBV19 and TRBJ1-1, the full variable domain reads DGGITQSPKYLFRKEGQNVTLSCEQNLNHDAMYWYRQDPGQGLRLIYYSQIVNDFQKGDIAEGYSVSREKKESFPLTVTSAQKNPTAFYLCASTRRGGQGSLNTEAFFGQGTRLTVV.

The table lists this clone with a count of one. The CDR3 loop is CASSEKQIYGYTF. The CDR3 bases are TGTGCCAGCAGTGAAAAACAGATCTATGGCTACACCTTC. The chain employs TRBV6-1 and TRBJ1-2, with no clear D. CDR3 length equals 13 residues. The V end was cut by 2 bases, the J end by 4 bases, with 8 bases between. Germline V CDR1 and CDR2: MNHNS, SASEGT.

The chain couples TRBV7-3 to TRBJ2-7; 13 bases agree with TRBD2. Germline lookup yields CDR1 SGHTA and CDR2 FQGTGA. The CDR3 runs to 14 residues. Trimming took 2 bases from V and 5 from J; bases not matched to a gene: 0. CDR3 in amino acids: CASSLGLAGDEQYF. CDR3 DNA sequence: TGTGCCAGCAGCTTAGGACTAGCGGGAGACGAGCAGTACTTC. Using reference TRBV7-3 and TRBJ2-7 for the parts outside the CDR3, the full variable domain is GAGVSQTPSNKVTEKGKYVELRCDPISGHTALYWYRQSLGQGPEFLIYFQGTGAADDSGLPNDRFFAVRPEGSVSTLKIQRTERGDSAVYLCASSLGLAGDEQYFGPGTRLTVT.

The chain recombines TRBV18 with TRBJ2-5; possible D gene TRBD1, 6 bases. CDR1 KGHSH and CDR2 LQKENI come from the germline V gene. The V end lost 4 bases, the J end lost 3 bases, and 9 bases lay between the germline ends. The CDR3 sequence is 13 residues long. The CDR3 DNA reads TGTGCCAGCTCACGACAGGATAAAGAGACCCAGTACTTC. Residues: CASSRQDKETQYF.

The genes are TRBV6-2 or TRBV6-3 and TRBJ1-1; 9 nucleotides line up with TRBD1. V lost 5 bases, J lost 2 bases, and 6 bases stayed unmatched. The V gene's germline CDR1 is MNHEY and CDR2 SVGEGT. The CDR3 is made up of 15 amino acids. The CDR3 bases are TGTGCCAGCAGTACAGGGGGCGCGGGCAACACTGAAGCTTTCTTT. This encodes CASSTGGAGNTEAFF.

J is TRBJ2-1 and V is TRBV9; no reliable D call. Trimming pared 4 bases from V and 9 bases from J, leaving 8 bases between. The CDR3 extends over 11 amino acids. From germline, CDR1 is SGDLS and CDR2 YYNGEE. For the CDR3, the DNA is TGTGCCAGCAGCACGGGTTTTGAGCAGTTCTTC. It specifies CASSTGFEQFF.

This clone was seen a single time. This chain connects TRBV2 to TRBJ1-2, with 7 bases aligning to TRBD1. The CDR3 covers 14 residues. V gave up 6 bases and J gave up 5 bases; unmatched junction bases: 9. The V gene's germline CDR1 is SNHLY and CDR2 FYNNEI. CDR3 sequence: CASRETGPNYGYTF. The CDR3 coding sequence is TGTGCCAGCAGGGAGACAGGGCCGAATTATGGCTACACCTTC.

The chain recombines TRBV18 with TRBJ2-1, with D possibly TRBD1 on 5 matching bases. This CDR3 region has 14 residues. The V and J ends lost 6 bases and 8 bases respectively, with 17 bases between them. Per the germline V gene, CDR1 is KGHSH and CDR2 is LQKENI. CDR3 residues: CASSPFDSRDEQFF. CDR3 bases: TGTGCCAGCTCCCCTTTTGACTCCAGGGATGAGCAGTTCTTC.

This clone appeared once. This sequence joins TRBV2 and TRBJ1-4; a possible D gene is TRBD1 (6 bases). V was trimmed by 4 bases and J by 4 bases, leaving 10 bases between them. The CDR3 extends over 14 amino acids. Germline loops: CDR1 SNHLY, CDR2 FYNNEI. Here the CDR3 reads CASSGGAVNEKLFF. The CDR3 DNA sequence: TGTGCCAGCAGTGGGGGGGCAGTTAATGAAAAACTGTTTTTT.

The chain links TRBV2 to TRBJ1-1, with D perhaps matching TRBD1 (5 bases). The CDR3 length is 14 residues. Germline V gene sequence: CDR1 SNHLY, CDR2 FYNNEI. The V end lost 5 bases, the J end lost 1 base, and 11 bases lay between the germline ends. CDR3 loop: CASSSIGGNTEAFF. As DNA, the CDR3 is TGTGCCAGCAGTAGTATTGGGGGGAACACTGAAGCTTTCTTT.